This T cell receptor (beta chain) appears in the sequencing data of a study of OX40 agonist ivuxolimab in advanced cancers. Study background: Those enrolled were 82.7% male, with a mean age of about 60 years and ages from roughly 20 to 85. Study conclusions and caveats: No antigen was identified for the clonally expanded peripheral T cells.

This clone was seen once. What it recognizes is unknown. Here immunoSEQ multiplex PCR was the method, and the copy in TCRdb shows in-frame clones only, minus some. The data contain around 66,000 clones, 75% to 90% of them seen just once; the ten biggest clones take up 4%. Germline CDR1 is SGHDN and CDR2 is FVKESK. This CDR3 region has 15 residues. V lost 3 bases and J 6 bases, leaving 16 bases between the germline ends. This TCR derives from an adult with an advanced solid tumor such as melanoma, head and neck, liver or kidney cancer. The chain joins TRBV14 to TRBJ2-3; the D is unclear. This specimen consisted of CD4+ or CD8+ T cells sorted from blood, obtained in a trial of the OX40 agonist ivuxolimab. CDR3 nucleotide sequence: TGTGCCAGCAGCCAGCCGGCCTCGCAAGGGGATACGCAGTATTTT. Amino acid sequence: CASSQPASQGDTQYF.